The 20 T cell receptor beta chains below were found in one sample sequenced in a study of cytomegalovirus exposure and HLA in healthy donors. It was with 60 Vbeta and 13 Jbeta primers that the PCR ran. Repertoires were generated with immunoSEQ multiplex PCR, while TCRdb's copy carries only in-frame clones and drops some. The sample carries about 90,000 clones, around 84% recorded once. Sequences were obtained from PBMCs. All receptors derive from a woman aged 40-49 years in good health and CMV-seropositive.

The rearrangement links TRBV7-2 to TRBJ1-2; TRBD1 matches 8 bases. J lost 7 bases, V lost 5 bases, and 6 bases had no gene match. Per germline, CDR1 SGHTA and CDR2 FQGNSA. The CDR3 runs 13 residues. The chain's CDR3 is CASSPQGARGYTF. The CDR3 DNA follows: TGTGCCAGCAGCCCGCAGGGGGCGCGTGGCTACACCTTC.

The chain links TRBV6-1 to TRBJ1-5; 11 bases fit TRBD1. J gave up 3 bases and V 1 base, and 8 bases lay outside the gene matches. Looked up from germline, CDR1 is MNHNS and CDR2 is SASEGT. The CDR3 contains 18 residues. The CDR3 here is CASSEGTGGAFNNQPQHF. CDR3 nucleotides: TGTGCCAGCAGTGAAGGGACAGGGGGCGCGTTCAACAATCAGCCCCAGCATTTT.

This chain connects TRBV28 to TRBJ1-2; D is uncertain. V was clipped by 8 bases and J by 3 bases, with 10 bases between them. The V gene's germline CDR1 is MDHEN and CDR2 SYDVKM. CDR3 size: 12 residues. CDR3 nucleotides: TGTGCCAGCGGAGGAAGAGACTATGGCTACACCTTC. The encoded protein is CASGGRDYGYTF.

The CDR3 DNA is TGTGCCAGCAGCCGACAGGTCAATCAGCCCCAGCATTTT. It codes for CASSRQVNQPQHF. The chain has TRBV27 and TRBJ1-5; D is possibly TRBD1 (6 bases). The CDR3 has 13 residues. Germline CDR1 MNHEY, CDR2 SMNVEV (reference sequence). The V end was cut by 6 bases, the J end by 3 bases, with 9 bases between.

The chain uses TRBV14 and TRBJ2-2; 7 nucleotides agree with TRBD2. V was pared by 4 bases and J by 5 bases, with 4 bases of the junction left unmatched. The germline V gene encodes CDR1 SGHDN and CDR2 FVKESK. The CDR3 length is 14 residues. The CDR3 loop is CASSPRAGTGELFF. The CDR3 DNA sequence: TGTGCCAGCAGCCCCCGAGCGGGAACCGGGGAGCTGTTTTTT.

This chain uses TRBV6-5 with TRBJ2-7, with 7 bases fitting TRBD2. Germline CDR1 is MNHEY and CDR2 is SVGAGI. The ends lost 4 bases at V and 3 bases at J; junction bases unmatched: 12. The CDR3 covers 16 residues. CDR3 region: CASSSSSAGAYYEQYF. The CDR3, as DNA: TGTGCCAGCAGTTCATCGTCGGCGGGAGCCTACTACGAGCAGTACTTC.

Only a few counts were recorded for this clone. The chain has TRBV5-1 and TRBJ2-7; possibly TRBD2 for D (6 bases). V lost 2 bases, J lost 4 bases, and 10 bases lay in between. The CDR3 runs to 13 residues. Per the germline V gene, CDR1 is SGHRS and CDR2 is YFSETQ. The CDR3 nucleotides read TGCGCCAGCAGCTTTACTAGCAGTTACGAGCAGTACTTC. Protein product: CASSFTSSYEQYF.

With regard to this clone: An end of the junction differs from the germline gene, which may be a read error. The same CDR3 is also encoded by other DNA sequences in this sample. The CDR3: CASSLEGSAPYEQYF. CDR3 nucleotides: TGCGCCAGCAGCTTGGAAGGTAGCGCCCCCTACGAGCAATACTTC. The chain employs TRBV5-1 and TRBJ2-7; possible D gene TRBD2, 5 bases. The CDR3 extends over 15 amino acids. Germline assignment: CDR1 SGHRS and CDR2 YFSETQ.

This sequence joins TRBV28 and TRBJ1-1; 8 bases agree with TRBD1. CDR1 and CDR2 (germline): MDHEN, SYDVKM. CDR3 length: 14 residues. V shed 3 bases, J shed 4 bases, and the junction held 4 bases outside the gene matches. The CDR3 region is CASSFWQGATEAFF. CDR3 sequence (DNA): TGTGCCAGCAGTTTTTGGCAGGGGGCCACTGAAGCTTTCTTT. The whole variable domain, filled in from reference TRBV28 and TRBJ1-1, reads DVKVTQSSRYLVKRTGEKVFLECVQDMDHENMFWYRQDPGLGLRLIYFSYDVKMKEKGDIPEGYSVSREKKERFSLILESASTNQTSMYLCASSFWQGATEAFFGQGTRLTVV.

J is TRBJ2-3 and V is TRBV4-1; TRBD1 agrees at 8 bases. In germline, CDR1 is MGHRA, CDR2 YSYEKL. Trimming removed 0 bases from V and 1 base from J; junction bases left unmatched: 6. CDR3 length: 17 residues. The CDR3 protein is CASSQDATGGRTDTQYF. In nucleotides, the CDR3 is TGCGCCAGCAGCCAAGATGCTACAGGGGGACGCACAGATACGCAGTATTTT.

In its sample, this clone was seen a few times. Other DNA sequences of this sample code for an identical CDR3. The chain combines TRBV6-5 with TRBJ2-2, with D possibly TRBD1 on 5 matching bases. The V gene lost 2 bases and the J gene lost 3 bases, with 7 bases spanning the gap. The CDR3 is made up of 14 amino acids. From germline, CDR1 is MNHEY and CDR2 SVGAGI. The CDR3 spells CASSYMGHTGELFF. The CDR3 DNA reads as TGTGCCAGCAGTTACATGGGGCACACCGGGGAGCTGTTTTTT.

This clone was seen a few times. The chain is built from TRBV5-1 and TRBJ1-4; D not certain. CDR3 size: 15 residues. The germline V gene encodes CDR1 SGHRS and CDR2 YFSETQ. Trimming left V 1 base short and J 7 bases short, with 14 bases between. Here the CDR3 reads CASSLLEGNGEKLFF. The CDR3, as DNA: TGCGCCAGCAGCTTGCTGGAGGGCAACGGTGAAAAACTGTTTTTT.

J is TRBJ2-7 and V is TRBV6-6; tentative D call: TRBD2 (5 bases). Germline V gene lookup returns CDR1 MNHNY and CDR2 SVGAGI (reference sequence). Trimming stripped 6 bases from V and 5 bases from J, with 14 bases between. The CDR3 sequence is 13 residues long. In DNA, the CDR3 is TGTGCCAGCAGCTCGGACGGAGGTAACGAGCAGTACTTC. Amino acids: CASSSDGGNEQYF.

The genes are TRBV19 and TRBJ2-7; 12 bases match TRBD2. The V gene end was trimmed by 5 bases and the J gene end by 4 bases; junction bases not matched to a gene: 3. This CDR3 region has 14 residues. CDR1 LNHDA and CDR2 SQIVND come from the germline V gene (reference sequence). CDR3 DNA: TGTGCCAGTAGTTCGACTAGCGGGAGTTACGAGCAGTACTTC. This gives the protein CASSSTSGSYEQYF.

CDR3: CSVEGTGDGANVLTF. The CDR3 region has the DNA TGCAGCGTTGAAGGGACAGGGGATGGGGCCAACGTCCTGACTTTC. The chain is built from TRBV29-1 and TRBJ2-6; the match to TRBD1 covers 9 bases. CDR3 length: 15 residues. With 1 base clipped from V and 3 bases from J, the junction kept 1 base outside the gene matches. The germline gives CDR1 SQVTM, CDR2 ANQGSEA. Using reference TRBV29-1 and TRBJ2-6 for the parts outside the CDR3, the full variable domain is SAVISQKPSRDICQRGTSLTIQCQVDSQVTMMFWYRQQPGQSLTLIATANQGSEATYESGFVIDKFPISRPNLTFSTLTVSNMSPEDSSIYLCSVEGTGDGANVLTFGAGSRLTVL.

J is TRBJ2-3 and V is TRBV4-3; D gene uncertain. CDR1 LGHNA and CDR2 YSLEER come from the germline V gene. Trimming removed 0 bases at V and 2 bases at J, with 15 bases between. CDR3 size: 17 residues. The CDR3 is CASSQDQDSPPTDTQYF. CDR3 DNA sequence: TGCGCCAGCAGCCAAGATCAAGACTCTCCCCCCACAGATACGCAGTATTTT.

This clone was counted a few times. V is TRBV4-2 and J is TRBJ2-2; TRBD2 matches at 11 bases. The CDR3 has 16 residues. CDR1 and CDR2 from the germline V gene are LGHNA and YNFKEQ. J was trimmed by 3 bases and V by 4 bases; bases with no gene match: 4. CDR3 in amino acids: CASSPGTSGYTGELFF. The CDR3, as DNA: TGTGCCAGCAGCCCTGGGACTAGCGGTTACACCGGGGAGCTGTTTTTT.

This clone was counted once. The chain is built from TRBV6-1 and TRBJ2-1; D uncertain. V shed 3 bases and J shed 7 bases, with 13 bases lying between them. The germline V gene encodes CDR1 MNHNS and CDR2 SASEGT. The CDR3 loop spans 14 amino acids. DNA of the CDR3: TGTGCCAGCAGTGACGACACATATGGGAATGAGCAGTTCTTC. It encodes CASSDDTYGNEQFF.

This chain connects TRBV27 to TRBJ2-1, with 10 bases fitting TRBD2. The CDR3 length is 15 residues. Trimming cost V 1 base and J 5 bases; bases outside gene matches: 2. Germline lookup yields CDR1 MNHEY and CDR2 SMNVEV (reference sequence). CDR3 region: CASSLWTSGNNEQFF. CDR3 sequence (DNA): TGTGCCAGCAGTTTATGGACTAGCGGTAACAATGAGCAGTTCTTC.

The rearrangement links TRBV11-3 to TRBJ1-1; a possible D gene is TRBD1 (6 bases). Trimming stripped 5 bases from V and 9 bases from J, with 16 bases between. CDR3 length equals 13 residues. The germline gives CDR1 SGHNT, CDR2 YENEEA. The CDR3 loop reads CASSLSGTWKAFF. For the CDR3, the DNA is TGTGCCAGCAGCCTATCCGGGACATGGAAAGCTTTCTTT.